These T cell receptor beta chains were read from a single sample in a study of early T cells in non-severe SARS-CoV-2 infection. TCRdb called the 5' RACE reads again in MiXCR, with one record for every CDR3 protein. The sample lists around 68,000 distinct CDR3 sequences, roughly 5.7% occurring once. The specimen comprised whole blood, sampled at baseline. The receptors were sampled from an adult who was a healthcare worker with PCR-confirmed SARS-CoV-2 infection or an uninfected control (not recorded which). The CDR3 runs from the conserved cysteine through the conserved F or W. The order of the fields is J gene, V gene, clone size, D gene, CDR3 length, CDR3 protein, CDR3 DNA. D genes are given only for firm matches. Expanded clones are given a class, and other clones once, few, many or no size at all.

J gene: TRBJ2-3; V gene: TRBV28; clone size: many; D gene: -; CDR3 length: 14; CDR3 protein: CASRPLGATDTQYF; CDR3 DNA: TGTGCCAGCAGGCCGTTGGGGGCCACAGATACGCAGTATTTT
J gene: TRBJ2-1; V gene: TRBV5-5; clone size: -; D gene: -; CDR3 length: 14; CDR3 protein: CASSSGSRGNEQFF; CDR3 DNA: TGTGCCAGCAGCTCAGGGAGTCGTGGGAATGAGCAGTTCTTC
J gene: TRBJ2-7; V gene: TRBV7-2; clone size: -; D gene: -; CDR3 length: 15; CDR3 protein: CASTLVGGPPYEQYF; CDR3 DNA: TGTGCCAGCACCTTGGTTGGGGGGCCTCCCTACGAGCAGTACTTC
J gene: TRBJ1-4; V gene: TRBV12-3/TRBV12-4; clone size: many; D gene: -; CDR3 length: 16; CDR3 protein: CASSEARQSTNEKLFF; CDR3 DNA: TGTGCCAGCAGTGAAGCCAGACAGTCAACTAATGAAAAACTGTTTTTT
J gene: TRBJ2-7; V gene: TRBV7-9; clone size: many; D gene: TRBD2; CDR3 length: 16; CDR3 protein: CASSSRIAGGRDEQYF; CDR3 DNA: TGTGCCAGCAGCTCCAGGATAGCGGGAGGGCGAGACGAGCAGTACTTC
J gene: TRBJ1-5; V gene: TRBV28; clone size: many; D gene: TRBD1; CDR3 length: 16; CDR3 protein: CASSLTGGFSNQPQHF; CDR3 DNA: TGTGCCAGCAGTCTGACAGGGGGCTTCAGCAATCAGCCCCAGCATTTT
J gene: TRBJ1-2; V gene: TRBV12-3/TRBV12-4; clone size: many; D gene: -; CDR3 length: 13; CDR3 protein: CASSADDNYGYTF; CDR3 DNA: TGTGCCAGCAGCGCTGACGACAACTATGGCTACACCTTC
J gene: TRBJ2-5; V gene: TRBV7-2; clone size: few; D gene: TRBD1; CDR3 length: 13; CDR3 protein: CASSTSGGETQYF; CDR3 DNA: TGTGCCAGCAGCACGTCAGGGGGAGAGACCCAGTACTTC
J gene: TRBJ2-3; V gene: TRBV7-8; clone size: -; D gene: TRBD1; CDR3 length: 16; CDR3 protein: CASSLRGLGFTDTQYF; CDR3 DNA: TGTGCCAGCAGCTTAAGGGGGCTGGGCTTCACAGATACGCAGTATTTT
J gene: TRBJ1-2; V gene: TRBV5-1; clone size: few; D gene: -; CDR3 length: 14; CDR3 protein: CASSLDSTGRSYTF; CDR3 DNA: TGCGCCAGCAGCCTCGACTCAACAGGGAGGAGCTACACCTTC
J gene: TRBJ1-4; V gene: TRBV11-2; clone size: few; D gene: TRBD1; CDR3 length: 15; CDR3 protein: CASSYRQGAREKLFF; CDR3 DNA: TGTGCCAGCAGCTACCGACAGGGGGCTCGTGAAAAACTGTTTTTT
J gene: TRBJ2-3; V gene: TRBV28; clone size: -; D gene: TRBD2; CDR3 length: 14; CDR3 protein: CASSLSGTADTQYF; CDR3 DNA: TGTGCCAGCAGTTTAAGCGGGACGGCAGATACGCAGTATTTT
J gene: TRBJ2-1; V gene: TRBV9; clone size: many; D gene: TRBD2; CDR3 length: 17; CDR3 protein: CASSPRTSGKEAHEQFF; CDR3 DNA: TGTGCCAGCAGCCCCCGGACTAGCGGGAAAGAGGCCCATGAGCAGTTCTTC
J gene: TRBJ2-7; V gene: TRBV5-5; clone size: -; D gene: -; CDR3 length: 13; CDR3 protein: CASSLGQSYEQYF; CDR3 DNA: TGTGCCAGCAGCTTGGGTCAGAGCTACGAGCAGTACTTC
J gene: TRBJ1-5; V gene: TRBV28; clone size: -; D gene: -; CDR3 length: 14; CDR3 protein: CASSGAGEAQPQHF; CDR3 DNA: TGTGCCAGCAGCGGCGCGGGGGAAGCGCAGCCCCAGCATTTT
J gene: TRBJ1-1; V gene: TRBV28; clone size: -; D gene: -; CDR3 length: 17; CDR3 protein: CASSFWGSFVGNTEAFF; CDR3 DNA: TGTGCCAGCAGTTTTTGGGGGAGTTTTGTAGGGAACACTGAAGCTTTCTTT
J gene: TRBJ2-5; V gene: TRBV7-9; clone size: many; D gene: TRBD1; CDR3 length: 15; CDR3 protein: CASSRGQGASETQYF; CDR3 DNA: TGTGCCAGCAGCCGGGGACAGGGGGCTTCGGAGACCCAGTACTTC
J gene: TRBJ2-2; V gene: TRBV6-2/TRBV6-3; clone size: many; D gene: -; CDR3 length: 12; CDR3 protein: CASRAGVGELFF; CDR3 DNA: TGTGCCAGCAGAGCAGGGGTAGGGGAGCTGTTTTTT
J gene: TRBJ2-5; V gene: TRBV25-1; clone size: -; D gene: TRBD2; CDR3 length: 15; CDR3 protein: CASSEPAGEGETQYF; CDR3 DNA: TGTGCCAGCAGTGAACCGGCCGGGGAGGGGGAGACCCAGTACTTC
J gene: TRBJ2-2; V gene: TRBV7-6; clone size: many; D gene: -; CDR3 length: 12; CDR3 protein: CASSIDSGELFF; CDR3 DNA: TGTGCCAGCAGCATCGACAGCGGGGAGCTGTTTTTT
J gene: TRBJ2-7; V gene: TRBV19; clone size: many; D gene: TRBD1; CDR3 length: 14; CDR3 protein: CASSMGQDPYEQYF; CDR3 DNA: TGTGCCAGTAGTATGGGACAGGATCCCTACGAGCAGTACTTC
J gene: TRBJ2-3; V gene: TRBV10-3; clone size: many; D gene: TRBD2; CDR3 length: 15; CDR3 protein: CAISRLAGATDTQYF; CDR3 DNA: TGTGCCATCAGCCGACTAGCGGGAGCGACAGATACGCAGTATTTT
J gene: TRBJ2-4; V gene: TRBV20-1; clone size: many; D gene: TRBD2; CDR3 length: 16; CDR3 protein: CSAPPGGAGGPNIQYF; CDR3 DNA: TGCAGTGCTCCCCCGGGAGGAGCGGGAGGGCCGAACATTCAGTACTTC
J gene: TRBJ2-1; V gene: TRBV11-2; clone size: few; D gene: -; CDR3 length: 15; CDR3 protein: CASSSGPPTRYEQFF; CDR3 DNA: TGTGCCAGCAGCTCGGGACCCCCGACGAGGTATGAGCAGTTCTTC
J gene: TRBJ2-7; V gene: TRBV20-1; clone size: -; D gene: TRBD2; CDR3 length: 14; CDR3 protein: CSARLRDYPVEQYF; CDR3 DNA: TGCAGTGCTAGACTCCGGGACTATCCGGTAGAGCAGTACTTC
J gene: TRBJ1-2; V gene: TRBV18; clone size: few; D gene: -; CDR3 length: 14; CDR3 protein: CASSPSAESYGYTF; CDR3 DNA: TGTGCCAGCTCACCCTCCGCAGAGAGCTATGGCTACACCTTC
J gene: TRBJ2-7; V gene: TRBV20-1; clone size: many; D gene: TRBD1; CDR3 length: 14; CDR3 protein: CSAKGQTSGYEQYF; CDR3 DNA: TGCAGTGCTAAGGGACAGACGAGCGGCTACGAGCAGTACTTC
J gene: TRBJ1-1; V gene: TRBV5-1; clone size: many; D gene: -; CDR3 length: 14; CDR3 protein: CASSTPQAGTEAFF; CDR3 DNA: TGCGCCAGCAGCACCCCCCAAGCAGGCACTGAAGCTTTCTTT
J gene: TRBJ1-1; V gene: TRBV5-1; clone size: few; D gene: -; CDR3 length: 14; CDR3 protein: CASSPWGVNTEAFF; CDR3 DNA: TGCGCCAGCAGCCCCTGGGGAGTGAACACTGAAGCTTTCTTT
J gene: TRBJ2-3; V gene: TRBV4-2; clone size: few; D gene: TRBD2; CDR3 length: 16; CDR3 protein: CASSQTGGRAADTQYF; CDR3 DNA: TGTGCCAGCAGCCAAACGGGCGGGAGGGCGGCAGATACGCAGTATTTT
J gene: TRBJ2-2; V gene: TRBV14; clone size: few; D gene: -; CDR3 length: 16; CDR3 protein: CASSGVRFDNTGELFF; CDR3 DNA: TGTGCCAGCAGCGGGGTGCGGTTCGATAACACCGGGGAGCTGTTTTTT
J gene: TRBJ2-1; V gene: TRBV5-4; clone size: many; D gene: TRBD2; CDR3 length: 16; CDR3 protein: CASSLASGSSYNEQFF; CDR3 DNA: TGTGCCAGCAGCTTGGCTAGCGGGAGTTCCTACAATGAGCAGTTCTTC
J gene: TRBJ2-1; V gene: TRBV13; clone size: many; D gene: TRBD2; CDR3 length: 16; CDR3 protein: CASRRSTSGVYNEQFF; CDR3 DNA: TGTGCCAGCAGACGCTCAACTAGCGGGGTTTACAATGAGCAGTTCTTC
J gene: TRBJ2-3; V gene: TRBV3-1; clone size: -; D gene: -; CDR3 length: 17; CDR3 protein: CASSQDVGVFSTDTQYF; CDR3 DNA: TGTGCCAGCAGCCAAGATGTAGGAGTCTTTAGCACAGATACGCAGTATTTT
J gene: TRBJ2-7; V gene: TRBV4-3; clone size: -; D gene: TRBD2; CDR3 length: 16; CDR3 protein: CASSPGLAGGPGEQYF; CDR3 DNA: TGCGCCAGCAGCCCCGGACTAGCGGGAGGGCCGGGTGAGCAGTACTTC
J gene: TRBJ1-2; V gene: TRBV28; clone size: few; D gene: -; CDR3 length: 13; CDR3 protein: CASTREIGTGYTF; CDR3 DNA: TGTGCCAGCACCCGAGAGATCGGGACGGGCTACACCTTC
J gene: TRBJ2-1; V gene: TRBV20-1; clone size: many; D gene: TRBD1; CDR3 length: 14; CDR3 protein: CSAPGQGYYNEQFF; CDR3 DNA: TGCAGTGCTCCTGGACAGGGCTACTACAATGAGCAGTTCTTC
J gene: TRBJ2-3; V gene: TRBV4-1; clone size: many; D gene: -; CDR3 length: 15; CDR3 protein: CASSQSALDLDTQYF; CDR3 DNA: TGCGCCAGCAGCCAATCAGCCCTTGACCTAGATACGCAGTATTTT
J gene: TRBJ1-5; V gene: TRBV10-3; clone size: -; D gene: -; CDR3 length: 14; CDR3 protein: CAISERSGAQPQHF; CDR3 DNA: TGTGCCATCAGTGAGAGGTCAGGAGCTCAGCCCCAGCATTTT
J gene: TRBJ2-7; V gene: TRBV4-3; clone size: many; D gene: TRBD2; CDR3 length: 17; CDR3 protein: CASSPRPPWGGLGEQYF; CDR3 DNA: TGCGCCAGCAGCCCCCGCCCCCCCTGGGGGGGTCTCGGAGAGCAGTACTTC
J gene: TRBJ2-3; V gene: TRBV7-9; clone size: few; D gene: -; CDR3 length: 18; CDR3 protein: CASSLGLPSAYSTDTQYF; CDR3 DNA: TGTGCCAGCAGCCTGGGACTGCCGTCCGCCTATAGCACAGATACGCAGTATTTT
J gene: TRBJ2-1; V gene: TRBV4-2; clone size: many; D gene: TRBD2; CDR3 length: 15; CDR3 protein: CASSLSGRANNEQFF; CDR3 DNA: TGTGCCAGCAGCCTTAGCGGGAGGGCCAACAATGAGCAGTTCTTC
J gene: TRBJ2-3; V gene: TRBV6-2/TRBV6-3; clone size: many; D gene: -; CDR3 length: 15; CDR3 protein: CASSPHLGELNTQYF; CDR3 DNA: TGTGCCAGCAGTCCTCATTTGGGAGAGTTAAATACGCAGTATTTT
J gene: TRBJ2-6; V gene: TRBV28; clone size: -; D gene: TRBD1; CDR3 length: 18; CDR3 protein: CASSLWSGQGNGANVLTF; CDR3 DNA: TGTGCCAGCAGTTTATGGTCGGGACAGGGGAACGGGGCCAACGTCCTGACTTTC
J gene: TRBJ2-3; V gene: TRBV9; clone size: few; D gene: -; CDR3 length: 15; CDR3 protein: CASSVDAARTDTQYF; CDR3 DNA: TGTGCCAGCAGCGTAGACGCGGCCCGCACAGATACGCAGTATTTT
J gene: TRBJ2-7; V gene: TRBV18; clone size: many; D gene: TRBD1; CDR3 length: 13; CDR3 protein: CASSRQGARWQYF; CDR3 DNA: TGTGCCAGCTCACGACAGGGGGCTAGGTGGCAGTACTTC
J gene: TRBJ1-2; V gene: TRBV12-3/TRBV12-4; clone size: many; D gene: -; CDR3 length: 15; CDR3 protein: CASSPSRGGSYGYTF; CDR3 DNA: TGTGCCAGCAGTCCCTCCCGAGGGGGGAGCTATGGCTACACCTTC
J gene: TRBJ2-1; V gene: TRBV29-1; clone size: -; D gene: TRBD2; CDR3 length: 14; CDR3 protein: CSVEVWTSENEQFF; CDR3 DNA: TGCAGCGTTGAAGTCTGGACTAGCGAAAATGAGCAGTTCTTC
J gene: TRBJ2-3; V gene: TRBV10-3; clone size: -; D gene: TRBD1; CDR3 length: 15; CDR3 protein: CAIGTQGGSTDTQYF; CDR3 DNA: TGTGCCATCGGTACACAGGGGGGTAGCACAGATACGCAGTATTTT
J gene: TRBJ2-1; V gene: TRBV2; clone size: many; D gene: -; CDR3 length: 15; CDR3 protein: CASSRQNFGYNEQFF; CDR3 DNA: TGTGCCAGCAGCCGACAGAATTTCGGATACAATGAGCAGTTCTTC
J gene: TRBJ1-6; V gene: TRBV20-1; clone size: many; D gene: -; CDR3 length: 16; CDR3 protein: CSAGRTRGPVNSPLHF; CDR3 DNA: TGCAGTGCTGGGCGGACGAGGGGACCGGTTAATTCACCCCTCCACTTT
J gene: TRBJ1-4; V gene: TRBV18; clone size: many; D gene: TRBD1; CDR3 length: 17; CDR3 protein: CASSPTRTGTGREKLFF; CDR3 DNA: TGTGCCAGCTCACCCACCCGAACCGGGACAGGGCGCGAAAAACTGTTTTTT
J gene: TRBJ1-5; V gene: TRBV7-2; clone size: many; D gene: -; CDR3 length: 14; CDR3 protein: CASSFSGSNQPQHF; CDR3 DNA: TGTGCCAGCAGCTTTTCGGGGTCCAATCAGCCCCAGCATTTT
J gene: TRBJ1-1; V gene: TRBV2; clone size: many; D gene: -; CDR3 length: 14; CDR3 protein: CATLSGRVRTEAFF; CDR3 DNA: TGTGCCACCCTAAGTGGCAGGGTACGCACTGAAGCTTTCTTT